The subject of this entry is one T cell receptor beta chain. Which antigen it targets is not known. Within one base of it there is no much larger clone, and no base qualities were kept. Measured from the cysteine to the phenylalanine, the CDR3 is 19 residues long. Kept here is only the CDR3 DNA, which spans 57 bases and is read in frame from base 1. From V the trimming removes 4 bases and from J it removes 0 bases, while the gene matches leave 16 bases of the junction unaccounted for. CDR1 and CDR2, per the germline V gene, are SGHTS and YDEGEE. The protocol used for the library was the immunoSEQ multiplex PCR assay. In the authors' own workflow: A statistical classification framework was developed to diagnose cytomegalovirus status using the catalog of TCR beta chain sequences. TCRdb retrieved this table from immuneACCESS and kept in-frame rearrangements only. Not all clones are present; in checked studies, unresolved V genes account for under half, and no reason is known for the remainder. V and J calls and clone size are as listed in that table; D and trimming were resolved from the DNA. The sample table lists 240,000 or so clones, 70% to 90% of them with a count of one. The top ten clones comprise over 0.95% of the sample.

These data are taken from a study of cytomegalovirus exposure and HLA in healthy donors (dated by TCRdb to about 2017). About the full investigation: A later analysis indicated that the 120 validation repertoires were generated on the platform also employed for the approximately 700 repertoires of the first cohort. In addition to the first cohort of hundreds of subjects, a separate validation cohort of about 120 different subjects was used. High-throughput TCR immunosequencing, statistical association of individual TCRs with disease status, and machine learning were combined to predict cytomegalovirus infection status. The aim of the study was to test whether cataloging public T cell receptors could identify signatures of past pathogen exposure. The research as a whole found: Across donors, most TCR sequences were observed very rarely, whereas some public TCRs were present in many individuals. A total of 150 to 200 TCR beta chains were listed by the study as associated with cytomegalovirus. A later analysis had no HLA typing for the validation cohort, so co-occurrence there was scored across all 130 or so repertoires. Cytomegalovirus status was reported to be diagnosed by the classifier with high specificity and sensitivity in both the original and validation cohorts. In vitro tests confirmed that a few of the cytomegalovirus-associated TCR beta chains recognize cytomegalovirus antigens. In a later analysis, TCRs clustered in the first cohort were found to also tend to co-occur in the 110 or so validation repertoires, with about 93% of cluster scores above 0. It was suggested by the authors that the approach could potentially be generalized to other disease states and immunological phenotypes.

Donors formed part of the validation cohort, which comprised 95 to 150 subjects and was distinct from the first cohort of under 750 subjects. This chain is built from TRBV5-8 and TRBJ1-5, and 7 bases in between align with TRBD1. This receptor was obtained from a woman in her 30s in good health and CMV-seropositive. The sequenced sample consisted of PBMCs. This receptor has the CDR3 CASSRDRAARGFSNQPQHF. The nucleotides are TGTGCCAGCAGCCGTGACAGGGCCGCACGGGGGTTTAGCAATCAGCCCCAGCATTTT. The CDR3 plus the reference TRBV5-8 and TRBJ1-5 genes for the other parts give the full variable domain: EAGVTQSPTHLIKTRGQQATLRCSPISGHTSVYWYQQALGLGLQFLLWYDEGEERNRGNFPPRFSGRQFPNYSSELNVNALELEDSALYLCASSRDRAARGFSNQPQHFGDGTRLSIL.